Given below is one T cell receptor (beta chain) in context. These data are taken from a study of blood T cell repertoires in COVID-19. At the level of the study: Donors in the United States, Italy and Spain gave samples during acute or convalescent COVID-19. Nucleic acid was either cDNA or gDNA, and it came from T cells, B-cell-depleted T cells, or PBMCs.

Original handling: Nucleated cell counts were estimated from reference gene primer amplification. The table came from immunoSEQ multiplex PCR; TCRdb's copy has only in-frame clones and leaves some out. V and J calls and clone size are those listed in that table; D and trimming were worked out from the DNA. The sample includes over 120,000 clones, around nine tenths of them seen just once. Between the trimmed V and J ends, which lost 2 bases and 7 bases, there was a span of 9 bases. Germline V lookup: CDR1 SGHTA, CDR2 FQGTGA. The CDR3 length is 13 residues. This chain uses TRBV7-3 with TRBJ2-1, with no clear D. The sample comprised peripheral blood. The receptor was derived from a woman aged 50 to 60 with active or convalescent COVID-19. For the CDR3, the DNA is TGTGCCAGCAGCTTAGTCCCCCCTAATGAGCAGTTCTTC. It translates to CASSLVPPNEQFF.